The clone carrying this TCR beta chain was found many times. Its antigen is still unknown. CDR3 length: 15 residues. Trimming removed 5 bases at V and 9 bases at J, with 25 bases between. The germline gives CDR1 DFQATT, CDR2 SNEGSKA (reference sequence). This sample was taken from a study of regulatory T cells in long-lasting Graves disease. Study summary: Prior antithyroid drug treatment in newly diagnosed Graves' patients lasted under 3 months. General study findings and limits: It is possible that accuracy was reduced by the small size of the sample.

Both iRepertoire HTBI primers and Arm-PCR of CDR3 regions were used to build the TCR beta libraries. Using its own MiXCR run on the multiplex PCR reads, TCRdb lists one record per CDR3 protein. The table includes around 250,000 distinct CDR3 sequences, about 17% detected once. Time point reported: newly diagnosed GD, antithyroid drugs for less than 3 months. PBMC RNA was the source of the TCR library. Roughly 9 milliliters of peripheral blood went into EDTA tubes. Separately, the same data were catalogued under a study of T cells in Graves' hyperthyroidism and ophthalmopathy. Turning to that study: Graves' hyperthyroidism without ophthalmopathy progression within 18 months was termed stable.

This chain joins TRBV20-1 and TRBJ1-2, with D perhaps matching TRBD1 (5 bases). The sequence was collected from a woman aged 30 to 39 with Graves disease. The source was peripheral blood mononuclear cells (PBMCs), collected at new diagnosis, from a patient treated with antithyroid drugs. CDR3 protein: CSAVSKRGPGLSYTF. CDR3 DNA: TGCAGTGCTGTATCAAAGAGGGGCCCAGGTCTGAGCTACACCTTC.